The entry below gives a single TCR beta chain sequence along with its context. Its specificity is unknown. The data stem from a study of immune evolution from preneoplasia to lung adenocarcinoma. Study results and limitations: Top clone share appeared to fall from AAH through AIS, MIA, adenocarcinoma.

V was pared by 6 bases and J by 0 bases, with 12 bases between. The germline V gene has CDR1 ENHRY and CDR2 SYGVKD. The CDR3 consists of 16 residues. Histologic diagnosis was independently verified by two lung pathologists. Nucleic acids came from premalignant or tumor cells enriched by macro-dissection. Data came from immunoSEQ multiplex PCR; TCRdb stores just in-frame clones and leaves some out. Found here are approximately 7,200 clones, 77% of them singletons; the top ten hold approximately 7%. Sample: FFPE lung adenocarcinoma in situ tissue. The TCR sequence derives from a person aged 55-80 years with lung adenocarcinoma. The J gene is TRBJ1-6, the V gene TRBV10-3; D is perhaps TRBD1 (6 bases). The CDR3 sequence: CAIRDSHSSYNSPLHF. Written as DNA, the CDR3 is TGTGCCATCAGGGACAGTCATAGCTCCTATAATTCACCCCTCCACTTT.